This T cell receptor beta chain derives from a study of CD8+ T cells in alopecia areata. Study-wide context: Tofacitinib administration to treated patients was oral, at 5 to 10 mg twice daily. Findings and limits, study-wide: Patients displayed less clarity in TCR sharing than mice, a finding possibly related to HLA. Lesional scalp exceeded normal scalp in clonality, especially in alopecia totalis/universalis.

RNA extraction was followed by reverse transcription into cDNA, which acted as the sequencing template. Assay used: immunoSEQ multiplex PCR; TCRdb lists only in-frame clones, some missing. The sample has over 110,000 clones, roughly half seen once. Those with alopecia areata gave lesional scalp punch biopsies and peripheral blood. The sample holds one count of this clone. The antigen remains unidentified. V dropped 6 bases and J dropped 4 bases, with 11 bases sitting between them. This CDR3 comprises 13 residues. Germline values: CDR1 MNHEY, CDR2 SMNVEV (reference sequence). The rearrangement uses TRBV27 and TRBJ2-3; D remains unclear. This clonotype was sampled from a human donor with alopecia areata. The sample in question was CD4+ T cells sorted from blood, obtained at week 0. The CDR3 loop is CASSPFRADTQYF. CDR3 in DNA: TGTGCCAGCAGCCCCTTTAGGGCAGATACGCAGTATTTT.